Listed below are T cell receptor beta chains from one sample, sequenced in a study of follicular helper T cells after annual influenza vaccination. Measured with immunoSEQ multiplex PCR; TCRdb has only the in-frame clones, and not every one. The table has several hundred clones, 80% seen once; the top ten hold about 4%. Sample: CXCR5+ CD38+ circulating T follicular helper cells from blood, taken on the day of influenza vaccination. All receptors derive from an adult who received the influenza vaccine. CDR3s include the opening cysteine and the closing phenylalanine or tryptophan. D genes are given only for firm matches. A clone size is listed for some rows: how often the clone was seen (once, few, many), or a class if it is expanded.

j_gene: TRBJ1-3; v_gene: TRBV19; d_gene: .; abundance: .; CDR3aa: CASSICPIYF; CDR3nt: TGTGCCAGTAGTATCTGCCCGATATATTTT
j_gene: TRBJ2-5; v_gene: TRBV7-2; d_gene: .; abundance: once; CDR3aa: CASSLDWAGETQYF; CDR3nt: TGTGCCAGCAGCTTAGATTGGGCGGGAGAGACCCAGTACTTC
j_gene: TRBJ1-4; v_gene: TRBV5-1; d_gene: .; abundance: .; CDR3aa: CASSQSGEANEKLFF; CDR3nt: TGCGCCAGCAGCCAAAGCGGGGAGGCTAATGAAAAACTGTTTTTT
j_gene: TRBJ1-1; v_gene: TRBV18; d_gene: .; abundance: .; CDR3aa: CASSPQGNTEAFF; CDR3nt: TGTGCCAGCTCACCACAAGGGAACACTGAAGCTTTCTTT
j_gene: TRBJ1-5; v_gene: TRBV5-8; d_gene: .; abundance: .; CDR3aa: CASSLALGHPPHF; CDR3nt: TGTGCCAGCAGCTTGGCCCTAGGACACCCACCGCATTTT
j_gene: TRBJ1-2; v_gene: TRBV9; d_gene: .; abundance: .; CDR3aa: CASSPRGGADGYTF; CDR3nt: TGTGCCAGCAGCCCCCGGGGGGGGGCGGATGGCTACACCTTC
j_gene: TRBJ2-7; v_gene: TRBV21-1; d_gene: .; abundance: few; CDR3aa: CASSKPPGFEQYF; CDR3nt: TGTGCCAGCAGCAAACCCCCTGGCTTCGAGCAGTACTTC
j_gene: TRBJ1-1; v_gene: TRBV5-6; d_gene: .; abundance: once; CDR3aa: CASSFRTELKLNTEAFF; CDR3nt: TGTGCCAGCAGTTTCCGAACAGAGCTTAAGTTGAACACTGAAGCTTTCTTT
j_gene: TRBJ2-2; v_gene: TRBV18; d_gene: .; abundance: .; CDR3aa: CASSLLANTGELFF; CDR3nt: TGTGCCAGCTCACTCCTAGCGAACACCGGGGAGCTGTTTTTT
j_gene: TRBJ1-3; v_gene: TRBV7-6; d_gene: .; abundance: .; CDR3aa: CASSLPENTIYF; CDR3nt: TGTGCCAGCAGCTTGCCGGAAAACACCATATATTTT
j_gene: TRBJ2-4; v_gene: TRBV15; d_gene: .; abundance: few; CDR3aa: CATSRDKNIQYF; CDR3nt: TGTGCCACCAGCAGAGATAAGAACATTCAGTACTTC
j_gene: TRBJ2-5; v_gene: TRBV10-3; d_gene: TRBD2; abundance: .; CDR3aa: CAISGGAGGGQETQYF; CDR3nt: TGTGCCATCAGTGGAGGGGCGGGGGGGGGTCAGGAGACCCAGTACTTC
j_gene: TRBJ1-5; v_gene: TRBV6-1; d_gene: TRBD1; abundance: .; CDR3aa: CASSGGVGTGTRNQPQHF; CDR3nt: TGTGCCAGCAGTGGGGGAGTTGGGACAGGAACCCGCAATCAGCCCCAGCATTTT